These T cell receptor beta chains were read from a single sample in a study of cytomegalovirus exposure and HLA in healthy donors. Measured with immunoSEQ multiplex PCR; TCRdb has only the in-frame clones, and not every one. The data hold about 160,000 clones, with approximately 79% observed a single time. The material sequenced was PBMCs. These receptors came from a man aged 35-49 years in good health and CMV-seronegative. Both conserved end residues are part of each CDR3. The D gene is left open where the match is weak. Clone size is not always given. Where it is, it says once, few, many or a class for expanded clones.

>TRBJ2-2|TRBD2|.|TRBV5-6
CASSSLTSANAGELFF
TGTGCCAGCAGCTCGCTTACTAGCGCGAACGCCGGGGAGCTGTTTTTT
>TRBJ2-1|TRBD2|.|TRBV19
CASNPSGTSYNEQFF
TGTGCCAGTAATCCTAGCGGTACCTCCTACAATGAGCAGTTCTTC
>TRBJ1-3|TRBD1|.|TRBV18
CASSPTGTSSGNTIYF
TGTGCCAGCTCGCCGACAGGGACCAGCTCTGGAAACACCATATATTTT
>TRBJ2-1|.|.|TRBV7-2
CASSLNPNGEQFF
TGTGCCAGCAGCTTAAATCCGAACGGTGAGCAGTTCTTC
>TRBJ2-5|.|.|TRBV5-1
CASSIDGTHQETQYF
TGCGCCAGCAGCATAGACGGGACTCACCAAGAGACCCAGTACTTC
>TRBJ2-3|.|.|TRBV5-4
CASSPPYSDTQYF
TGTGCCAGCAGCCCCCCCTATTCAGATACGCAGTATTTT
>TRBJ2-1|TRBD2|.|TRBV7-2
CASSLGPGGSNEQFF
TGTGCCAGCAGCTTAGGTCCGGGAGGGAGTAATGAGCAGTTCTTC
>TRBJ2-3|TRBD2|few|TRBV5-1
CASSGTSSTDTQYF
TGCGCCAGCAGCGGGACTAGCAGCACAGATACGCAGTATTTT
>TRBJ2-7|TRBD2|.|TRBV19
CASSGGGLYEQYF
TGTGCCAGTTCGGGGGGGGGACTCTACGAGCAGTACTTC
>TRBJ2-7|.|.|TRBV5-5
CASSLLEISYEQYF
TGTGCCAGCAGCCTCCTTGAGATCTCCTACGAGCAGTACTTC
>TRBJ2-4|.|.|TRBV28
CASNQGDKNIQYF
TGTGCCAGCAACCAGGGTGACAAAAACATTCAGTACTTC
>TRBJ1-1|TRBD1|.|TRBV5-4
CASSAYRGNEAFF
TGTGCCAGCAGCGCATACAGGGGCAATGAAGCTTTCTTT
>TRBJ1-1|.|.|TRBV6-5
CASSEWGGETEAFF
TGTGCCAGCAGTGAATGGGGGGGGGAAACTGAAGCTTTCTTT
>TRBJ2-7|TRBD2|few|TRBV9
CASSPGSSGRAYEQYF
TGTGCCAGCAGCCCCGGTTCTAGCGGGAGAGCCTACGAGCAGTACTTC
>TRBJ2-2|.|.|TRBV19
CASRASPPTGELFF
TGTGCCAGTAGAGCTAGTCCCCCCACCGGGGAGCTGTTTTTT
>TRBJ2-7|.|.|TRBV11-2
CASSLEAPYEQYF
TGTGCCAGCAGCTTAGAGGCCCCGTACGAGCAGTACTTC
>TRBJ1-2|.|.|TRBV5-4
CASSLQGGYGYTF
TGTGCCAGCAGCTTACAGGGCGGCTATGGCTACACCTTC
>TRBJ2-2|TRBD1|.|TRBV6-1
CASSDVWTGVTGELFF
TGTGCCAGCAGTGACGTATGGACAGGGGTCACCGGGGAGCTGTTTTTT
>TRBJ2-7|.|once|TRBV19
CASSRGEVFEQYF
TGTGCCAGTAGTCGGGGTGAGGTCTTCGAGCAGTACTTC
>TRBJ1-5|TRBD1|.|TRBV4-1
CASRAGTGDGQPQHF
TGCGCCAGCAGAGCCGGGACAGGGGATGGTCAGCCCCAGCATTTT
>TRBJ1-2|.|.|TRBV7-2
CASSLTKDSANYGYTF
TGTGCCAGCAGCCTTACCAAGGACAGCGCTAACTATGGCTACACCTTC
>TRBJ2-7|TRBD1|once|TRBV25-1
CASSEVGTGGEQYF
TGTGCCAGCAGTGAAGTTGGGACAGGGGGCGAGCAGTACTTC
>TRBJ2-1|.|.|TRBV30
CAWSVTPGICSYNEQFF
TGTGCCTGGAGTGTAACGCCGGGAATATGCTCCTACAATGAGCAGTTCTTC
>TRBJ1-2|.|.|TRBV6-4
CASSGGRGEGYTF
TGTGCCAGCAGTGGCGGGAGGGGCGAGGGCTACACCTTC
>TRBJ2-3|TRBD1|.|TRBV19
CASSSGTGIDTQYF
TGTGCCAGTAGCTCCGGGACAGGGATAGATACGCAGTATTTT
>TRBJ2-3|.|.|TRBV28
CASSTPTDTQYF
TGTGCCAGCAGTACACCCACAGATACGCAGTATTTT
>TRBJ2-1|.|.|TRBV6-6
CASSRRQDSSYNEQFF
TGTGCCAGCAGTAGGAGACAGGACAGCTCCTACAATGAGCAGTTCTTC
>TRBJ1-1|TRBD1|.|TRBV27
CASSPGTAERNTEAFF
TGTGCCAGCAGTCCCGGGACAGCGGAGAGGAACACTGAAGCTTTCTTT
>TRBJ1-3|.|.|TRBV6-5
CASSYRSAGSGNTIYF
TGTGCCAGCAGTTACCGCTCGGCAGGTTCTGGAAACACCATATATTTT
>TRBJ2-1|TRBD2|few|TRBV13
CASSLRREGSEQFF
TGTGCCAGCAGCTTACGGCGGGAGGGGAGTGAGCAGTTCTTC
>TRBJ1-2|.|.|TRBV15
CATSRDGVQGRGYTF
TGTGCCACCAGCAGAGATGGAGTCCAGGGGAGAGGCTACACCTTC
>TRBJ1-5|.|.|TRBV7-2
CASSLRSGLAGNQPQHF
TGTGCCAGCAGCTTAAGGAGTGGATTGGCGGGCAATCAGCCCCAGCATTTT
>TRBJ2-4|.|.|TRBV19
CASSKMVFGNIQYF
TGTGCCAGTAGTAAGATGGTCTTCGGAAACATTCAGTACTTC
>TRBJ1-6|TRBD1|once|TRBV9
CASSVARGQNSPLHF
TGTGCCAGCAGCGTAGCACGGGGACAGAATTCACCCCTCCACTTT
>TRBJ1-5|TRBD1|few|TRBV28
CASEPPGQDASNQPQHF
TGTGCCAGCGAACCTCCGGGACAGGACGCTAGCAATCAGCCCCAGCATTTT
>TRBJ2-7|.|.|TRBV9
CASSQRTDPYEQYF
TGTGCCAGCAGCCAGCGGACAGACCCCTACGAGCAGTACTTC
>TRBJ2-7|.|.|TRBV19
CASSLPGNHEQYF
TGTGCCAGTAGTCTGCCAGGGAACCACGAGCAGTACTTC
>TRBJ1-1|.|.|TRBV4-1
CASSQGHGPGDTEAFF
TGCGCCAGCAGCCAAGGACACGGGCCGGGAGACACTGAAGCTTTCTTT
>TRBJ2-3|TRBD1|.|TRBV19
CASTPGTAANTDTQYF
TGTGCCAGTACTCCCGGGACAGCGGCAAACACAGATACGCAGTATTTT
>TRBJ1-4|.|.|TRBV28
CATVLVGAEEKLFF
TGTGCCACCGTCCTCGTCGGAGCCGAGGAAAAACTGTTTTTT
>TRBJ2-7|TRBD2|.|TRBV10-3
CAIRRGDRDAAYEQYF
TGTGCCATCAGGCGGGGGGACCGGGACGCTGCCTACGAGCAGTACTTC
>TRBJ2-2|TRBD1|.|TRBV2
CASKGTGGDISGELFF
TGTGCCAGCAAAGGGACAGGGGGCGATATTAGCGGGGAGCTGTTTTTT
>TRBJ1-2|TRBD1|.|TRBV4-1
CASSQRDRDYGYTF
TGCGCCAGCAGCCAACGAGACAGGGACTATGGCTACACCTTC
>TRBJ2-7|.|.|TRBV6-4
CASSVGGTGYEQYF
TGTGCCAGCAGTGTGGGAGGTACTGGCTACGAGCAGTACTTC
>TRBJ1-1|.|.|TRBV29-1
CSGRQNEAFF
TGCAGCGGCCGACAGAATGAAGCTTTCTTT
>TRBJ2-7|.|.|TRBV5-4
CASSLASVPYEQYF
TGTGCCAGCAGCTTGGCCTCGGTCCCCTACGAGCAGTACTTC
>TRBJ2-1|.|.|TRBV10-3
CAISEGRSEQFF
TGTGCCATCAGTGAGGGGCGAAGTGAGCAGTTCTTC
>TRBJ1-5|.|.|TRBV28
CASLSGTSNQPQHF
TGTGCCAGTCTATCCGGGACATCTAATCAGCCCCAGCATTTT
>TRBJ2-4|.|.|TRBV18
CASSHGNLGSINSQYF
TGTGCCAGCTCCCACGGGAATCTAGGATCTATCAACAGTCAGTACTTC
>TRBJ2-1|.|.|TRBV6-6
CASSLGTTYNEQFF
TGTGCCAGCAGTCTCGGGACAACTTACAATGAGCAGTTCTTC
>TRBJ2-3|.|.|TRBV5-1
CASKAERSPDTQYF
TGCGCCAGCAAAGCGGAAAGGTCCCCAGATACGCAGTATTTT
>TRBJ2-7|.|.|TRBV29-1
CSVEFGGRVDEQYF
TGCAGCGTTGAATTCGGGGGAAGGGTAGACGAGCAGTACTTC
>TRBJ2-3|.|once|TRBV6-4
CASSDRRADTQYF
TGTGCCAGCAGTGACAGGAGGGCAGATACGCAGTATTTT
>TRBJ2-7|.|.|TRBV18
CASSTGGVHEQYF
TGTGCCAGCTCAACGGGCGGGGTTCACGAGCAGTACTTC
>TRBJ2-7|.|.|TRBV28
CASSLSPGQYYEQYF
TGTGCCAGCAGTTTATCCCCCGGACAGTACTACGAGCAGTACTTC
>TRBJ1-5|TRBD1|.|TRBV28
CASSSQGENQPQHF
TGTGCTAGCAGTTCACAGGGGGAGAATCAGCCCCAGCATTTT
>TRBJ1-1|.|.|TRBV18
CASSRDGLPGNTEAFF
TGTGCCAGCTCGCGGGACGGTCTGCCTGGGAACACTGAAGCTTTCTTT